This paragraph reports one T cell receptor beta chain. The data stem from a study of blood T cell repertoires in COVID-19. The overall study: Collection of acute and convalescent COVID-19 samples took place in the United States, Italy and Spain. T cells, B-cell-depleted T cells, or PBMCs supplied cDNA or gDNA.

Original analysis: Reference gene primer amplification gave nucleated cell count estimates. The data were produced by immunoSEQ multiplex PCR, yet TCRdb's version contains in-frame clones alone and is incomplete. Clonal size and the V and J genes are those of that table, whereas D and trimming came from the DNA. The sample lists 250,000 to 300,000 clones, around 81% occurring once. V trimming: 5 bases; J trimming: 0 bases; junction bases outside the gene matches: 9. The CDR3 has 17 residues. Germline CDR1 SGHKS, CDR2 YYEKEE (reference sequence). The chain uses TRBV5-5 and TRBJ2-1, with 9 bases that match TRBD1. The origin of this receptor is a woman aged 60-70 years with active or convalescent COVID-19. Sequencing input: peripheral blood. The CDR3 spells CASRSGQGFSSYNEQFF. The CDR3 nucleotides read TGTGCCAGCAGGTCGGGACAGGGCTTCAGCTCCTACAATGAGCAGTTCTTC.